The TCR beta chain under discussion was sequenced for a study of cytomegalovirus exposure and HLA in healthy donors. The study, taken as a whole, reports: One cluster of highly shared sequence variants probably arose as a sequencing artifact.

The PCR contained 60 Vbeta and 13 Jbeta primers. Here immunoSEQ multiplex PCR was the method, and the copy in TCRdb shows in-frame clones only, minus some. Here the sample spans fewer than 250,000 clones, roughly four fifths being singletons. With regard to this clone: Its specificity is not known.

The CDR3 consists of 18 residues. After removal of 3 bases from V and 4 bases from J, the junction contained 15 bases not matched to a gene. Germline V lookup: CDR1 KGHSH, CDR2 LQKENI. The specimen sequenced was PBMCs. The chain employs TRBV18 and TRBJ2-1; 7 bases are a match to TRBD1. This clonotype was sampled from a woman aged 25 to 45 in good health and CMV-seropositive. The CDR3 loop reads CASSPKTGEGAGYNEQFF. CDR3 nucleotide sequence: TGTGCCAGCTCACCGAAAACCGGTGAGGGGGCGGGTTACAATGAGCAGTTCTTC.